The sequence of this T cell receptor (beta chain) was determined in a study of T-cell reconstitution after alpha-beta-depleted transplantation in children. Preparation of the TCRbeta library used unique molecular identifiers. MiXCR was run by TCRdb on the PCR reads, yielding one entry per CDR3 protein. The top ten clones hold about 4.6% of a sample with roughly 790,000 distinct CDR3 sequences, approximately 15% of them seen once. CDR3 length equals 14 residues. V dropped 3 bases and J dropped 0 bases, with 12 bases sitting between them. Germline V gives CDR1 DFQATT, CDR2 SNEGSKA (reference sequence).

The sequence was collected from a male patient younger than 18 who had a stem cell transplant for acute lymphoblastic leukemia, so the T cells may come from the graft donor. The input for sequencing was PBMCs, mostly from graft donor cells, taken 360 days after TCRalphabeta/CD19-depleted stem cell transplant. The J gene is TRBJ2-7, the V gene TRBV20-1; a possible D gene is TRBD1 (6 bases). The CDR3 DNA is TGCAGTGCTAGTCAGGGGACGCACTCCTACGAGCAGTACTTC. Protein product: CSASQGTHSYEQYF.